The 8 T cell receptor beta chains presented below share a single source sample, sequenced in a study of blood T cell repertoires in COVID-19. This table comes from immunoSEQ multiplex PCR, and its TCRdb copy is limited to in-frame clones, with some not included. The data contain 230,000 or so clones, roughly nine tenths of them seen just once; the ten biggest clones take up about 4.6%. The sequencing sample was made of peripheral blood. The source of these receptors is a woman aged 40 to 55 who had recovered from COVID-19.

V usage is TRBV19 and J usage is TRBJ2-3; 7 bases line up with TRBD1. Trimming removed 9 bases from V and 6 bases from J; junction bases left unmatched: 9. Germline CDR1 and CDR2: LNHDA and SQIVND (reference sequence). CDR3 length: 13 residues. The CDR3 sequence: CASGQVEGDTQYF. CDR3 nucleotide sequence: TGTGCCAGCGGACAGGTTGAAGGGGATACGCAGTATTTT.

V usage is TRBV24-1 and J usage is TRBJ2-2; weak D call: TRBD2 (6 bases). Trimming cost V 1 base and J 0 bases, with 14 bases left between them. CDR1 KGHDR and CDR2 SFDVKD come from the germline V gene. CDR3 length equals 18 residues. This chain's CDR3 is CATSDFSSGTSNTGELFF. The CDR3 DNA sequence: TGTGCCACCAGTGATTTTTCCTCCGGGACTTCGAACACCGGGGAGCTGTTTTTT.

Only one count was recorded for this clone. The gene calls are TRBV28 and TRBJ1-5; the D is unclear. The germline V gene has CDR1 MDHEN and CDR2 SYDVKM. V gave up 10 bases and J gave up 9 bases, with 16 bases separating them. This CDR3 region has 12 residues. The CDR3 DNA is TGTGCCATCGATGAACCCCGGGGGCCCCAGCATTTT. Translating it yields CAIDEPRGPQHF. Looking up the rest from reference TRBV28 and TRBJ1-5 gives the full variable domain: DVKVTQSSRYLVKRTGEKVFLECVQDMDHENMFWYRQDPGLGLRLIYFSYDVKMKEKGDIPEGYSVSREKKERFSLILESASTNQTSMYLCAIDEPRGPQHFGDGTRLSIL.

This clone was picked up one time. The chain uses TRBV18 and TRBJ2-3, with D possibly matching TRBD2 (5 bases). Trimming took 3 bases from V and 4 from J, leaving 20 bases between them. The CDR3 spans 17 residues. The V gene's germline CDR1 is KGHSH and CDR2 LQKENI. In nucleotides, the CDR3 is TGTGCCAGCTCACCGTCTACTGGGAATAGCGTCCCAGATACGCAGTATTTT. It specifies CASSPSTGNSVPDTQYF. Combining the CDR3 with reference TRBV18 and TRBJ2-3 gives the whole variable domain NAGVMQNPRHLVRRRGQEARLRCSPMKGHSHVYWYRQLPEEGLKFMVYLQKENIIDESGMPKERFSAEFPKEGPSILRIQQVVRGDSAAYFCASSPSTGNSVPDTQYFGPGTRLTVL.

J is TRBJ2-3 and V is TRBV5-1; 8 nucleotides match TRBD1. The CDR3 is 16 residues long. Trimming took 0 bases from V and 6 from J; bases not matched to a gene: 9. Germline values: CDR1 SGHRS, CDR2 YFSETQ. CDR3 sequence: CASSLALDREADTQYF. CDR3 bases: TGCGCCAGCAGCTTGGCCTTGGACAGGGAGGCGGATACGCAGTATTTT.

The rearrangement uses TRBV9 and TRBJ2-5; a possible D gene is TRBD2 (5 bases). Germline V lookup: CDR1 SGDLS, CDR2 YYNGEE. Trimming cost V 0 bases and J 1 base, with 7 bases left between them. The CDR3 covers 14 residues. The CDR3: CASSVATTQETQYF. The DNA of the CDR3 is TGTGCCAGCAGCGTAGCGACTACCCAAGAGACCCAGTACTTC.

The CDR3: CATSDFQGQETQYF. CDR3 in DNA: TGTGCCACCAGTGATTTCCAGGGCCAAGAGACCCAGTACTTC. The chain uses TRBV24-1 and TRBJ2-5; D might be TRBD1 (5 bases). V was trimmed by 1 base and J by 1 base, leaving 6 bases between them. The CDR3 is 14 amino acids. The germline CDR1 and CDR2 sequences are KGHDR and SFDVKD.

The rearrangement links TRBV6-5 to TRBJ1-1; D possibly corresponds to TRBD1 (6 bases). Germline loops: CDR1 MNHEY, CDR2 SVGAGI. CDR3 size: 14 residues. With 5 bases removed from V and 4 bases from J, the gap between germline ends came to 14 bases. CDR3 region: CASSLKQGSTEAFF. CDR3 bases: TGTGCCAGCAGTCTGAAACAGGGTTCCACTGAAGCTTTCTTT.